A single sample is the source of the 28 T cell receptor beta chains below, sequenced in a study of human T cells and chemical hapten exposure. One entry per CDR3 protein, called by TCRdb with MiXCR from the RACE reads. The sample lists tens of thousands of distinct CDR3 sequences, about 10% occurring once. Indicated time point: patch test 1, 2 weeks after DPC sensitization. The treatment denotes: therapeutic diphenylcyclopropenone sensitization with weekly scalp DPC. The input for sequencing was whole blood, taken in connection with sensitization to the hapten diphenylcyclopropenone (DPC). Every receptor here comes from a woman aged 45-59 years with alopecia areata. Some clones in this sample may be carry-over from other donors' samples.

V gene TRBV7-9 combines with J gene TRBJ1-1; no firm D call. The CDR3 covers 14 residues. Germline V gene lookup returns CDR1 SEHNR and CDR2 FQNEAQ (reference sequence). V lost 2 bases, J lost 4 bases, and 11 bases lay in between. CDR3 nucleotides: TGTGCCAGCAGCTTAAGTATGAGGGTCACTGAAGCTTTCTTT. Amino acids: CASSLSMRVTEAFF.

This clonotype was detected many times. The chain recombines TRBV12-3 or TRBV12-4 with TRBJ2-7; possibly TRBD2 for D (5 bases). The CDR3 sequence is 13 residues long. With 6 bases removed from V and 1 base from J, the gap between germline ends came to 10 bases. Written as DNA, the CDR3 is TGTGCCAGCAGACGAGGACTGTCCTACGAGCAGTACTTC. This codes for CASRRGLSYEQYF.

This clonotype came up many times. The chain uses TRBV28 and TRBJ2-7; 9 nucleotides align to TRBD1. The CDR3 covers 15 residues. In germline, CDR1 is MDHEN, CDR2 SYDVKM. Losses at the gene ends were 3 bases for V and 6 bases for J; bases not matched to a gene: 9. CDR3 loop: CASSFTGTGLGEQYF. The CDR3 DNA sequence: TGTGCCAGCAGTTTTACCGGGACAGGGCTCGGCGAGCAGTACTTC.

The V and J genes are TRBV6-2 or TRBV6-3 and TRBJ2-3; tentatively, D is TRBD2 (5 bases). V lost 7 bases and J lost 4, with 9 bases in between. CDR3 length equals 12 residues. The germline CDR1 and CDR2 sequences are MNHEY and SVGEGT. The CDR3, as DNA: TGTGCCAGCAAGCAAGCGGCAGATACGCAGTATTTT. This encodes CASKQAADTQYF.

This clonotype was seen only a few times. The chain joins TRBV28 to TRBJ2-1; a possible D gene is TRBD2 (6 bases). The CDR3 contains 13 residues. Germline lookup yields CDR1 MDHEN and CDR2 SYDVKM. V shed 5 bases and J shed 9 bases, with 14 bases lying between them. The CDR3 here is CASSPRRAGEQFF. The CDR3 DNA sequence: TGTGCCAGCAGTCCTCGGAGGGCCGGTGAGCAGTTCTTC.

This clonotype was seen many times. CDR3 bases: TGTGCCAGCTCACCACCGGTAGCGGGAGATCGTGAGCAGTTCTTC. Protein product: CASSPPVAGDREQFF. The J gene is TRBJ2-1, the V gene TRBV18; 9 bases fit TRBD2. This CDR3 is 15 amino acids long. CDR1 is KGHSH, CDR2 LQKENI, per germline. J gave up 9 bases and V 0 bases, and 6 bases lay outside the gene matches. The complete variable domain, with remaining parts taken from reference TRBV18 and TRBJ2-1, reads NAGVMQNPRHLVRRRGQEARLRCSPMKGHSHVYWYRQLPEEGLKFMVYLQKENIIDESGMPKERFSAEFPKEGPSILRIQQVVRGDSAAYFCASSPPVAGDREQFFGPGTRLTVL.

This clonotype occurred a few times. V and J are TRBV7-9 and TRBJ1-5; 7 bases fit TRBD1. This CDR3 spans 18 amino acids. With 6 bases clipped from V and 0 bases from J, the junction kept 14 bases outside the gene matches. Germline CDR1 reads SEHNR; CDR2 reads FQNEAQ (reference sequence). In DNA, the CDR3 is TGTGCCAGCAGTTCCCACCCCGGGACAGACCCTAGCAATCAGCCCCAGCATTTT. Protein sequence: CASSSHPGTDPSNQPQHF.

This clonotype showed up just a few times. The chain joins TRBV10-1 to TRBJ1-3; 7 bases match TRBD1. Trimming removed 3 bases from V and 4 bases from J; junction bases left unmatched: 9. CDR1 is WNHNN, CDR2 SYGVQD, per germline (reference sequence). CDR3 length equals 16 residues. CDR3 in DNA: TGCGCCAGCAGTGACGGGACAGCTAATAACGGAAACACCATATATTTT. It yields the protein CASSDGTANNGNTIYF.

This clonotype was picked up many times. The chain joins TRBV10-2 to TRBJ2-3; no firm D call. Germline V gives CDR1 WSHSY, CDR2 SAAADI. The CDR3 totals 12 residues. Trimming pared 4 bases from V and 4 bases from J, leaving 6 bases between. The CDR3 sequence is CASSASSDTQYF. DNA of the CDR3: TGCGCCAGCAGTGCGTCCTCAGATACGCAGTATTTT.

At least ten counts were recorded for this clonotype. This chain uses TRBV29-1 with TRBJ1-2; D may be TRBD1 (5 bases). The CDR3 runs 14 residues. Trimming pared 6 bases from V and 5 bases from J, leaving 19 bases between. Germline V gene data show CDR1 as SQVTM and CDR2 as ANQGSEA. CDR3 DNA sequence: TGCAGCGTCGATCGGGACCTTCAGAGGTATGGCTACACCTTC. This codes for CSVDRDLQRYGYTF.

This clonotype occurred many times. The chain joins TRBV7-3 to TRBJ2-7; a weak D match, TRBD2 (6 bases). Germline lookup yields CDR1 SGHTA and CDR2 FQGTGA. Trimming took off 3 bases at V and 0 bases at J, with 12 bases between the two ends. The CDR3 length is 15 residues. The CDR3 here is CASSFYGGSSYEQYF. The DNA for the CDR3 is TGTGCCAGCAGCTTCTACGGGGGATCCTCCTACGAGCAGTACTTC.

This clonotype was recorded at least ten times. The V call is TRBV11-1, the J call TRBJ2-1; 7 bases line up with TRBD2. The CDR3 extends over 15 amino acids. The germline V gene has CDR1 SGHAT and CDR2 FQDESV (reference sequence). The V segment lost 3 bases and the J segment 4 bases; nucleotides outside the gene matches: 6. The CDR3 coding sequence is TGTGCCAGCAGCTTCCAGCGGGAAGGTTACAATGAGCAGTTCTTC. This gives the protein CASSFQREGYNEQFF.

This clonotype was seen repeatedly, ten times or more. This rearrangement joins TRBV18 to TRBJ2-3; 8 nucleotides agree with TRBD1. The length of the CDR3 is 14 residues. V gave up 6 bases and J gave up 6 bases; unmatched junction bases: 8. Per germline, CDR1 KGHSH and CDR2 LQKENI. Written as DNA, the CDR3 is TGTGCCAGCTCCCCTAGGACAGGGAGCGATACGCAGTATTTT. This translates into CASSPRTGSDTQYF. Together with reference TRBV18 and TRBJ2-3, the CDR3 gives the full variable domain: NAGVMQNPRHLVRRRGQEARLRCSPMKGHSHVYWYRQLPEEGLKFMVYLQKENIIDESGMPKERFSAEFPKEGPSILRIQQVVRGDSAAYFCASSPRTGSDTQYFGPGTRLTVL.

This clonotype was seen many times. In nucleotides, the CDR3 is TGTGCCAGCAGTTTCCCGAGCGGGAGGACCTACAATGAGCAGTTCTTC. Protein product: CASSFPSGRTYNEQFF. The rearrangement joins TRBV27 to TRBJ2-1, with TRBD2 matching over 9 bases. Germline V gives CDR1 MNHEY, CDR2 SMNVEV (reference sequence). V was pared by 3 bases and J by 2 bases, with 5 bases of the junction left unmatched. The CDR3 loop spans 16 amino acids.

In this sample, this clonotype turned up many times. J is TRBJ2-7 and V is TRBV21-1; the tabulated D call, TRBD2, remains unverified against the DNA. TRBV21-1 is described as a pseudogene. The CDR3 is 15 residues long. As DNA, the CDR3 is TGTGCCAGCAGCACCTGGAGGCACAGCAGCTACGAGCAGTACTTC. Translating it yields CASSTWRHSSYEQYF.

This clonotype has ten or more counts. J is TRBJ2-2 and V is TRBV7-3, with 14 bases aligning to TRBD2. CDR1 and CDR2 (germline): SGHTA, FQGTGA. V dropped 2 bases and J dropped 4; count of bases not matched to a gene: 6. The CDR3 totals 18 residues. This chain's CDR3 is CASSLGGLAGVVTGELFF. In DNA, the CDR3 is TGTGCCAGCAGCTTAGGGGGACTAGCGGGAGTGGTCACCGGGGAGCTGTTTTTT. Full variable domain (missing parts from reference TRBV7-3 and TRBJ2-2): GAGVSQTPSNKVTEKGKYVELRCDPISGHTALYWYRQSLGQGPEFLIYFQGTGAADDSGLPNDRFFAVRPEGSVSTLKIQRTERGDSAVYLCASSLGGLAGVVTGELFFGEGSRLTVL.

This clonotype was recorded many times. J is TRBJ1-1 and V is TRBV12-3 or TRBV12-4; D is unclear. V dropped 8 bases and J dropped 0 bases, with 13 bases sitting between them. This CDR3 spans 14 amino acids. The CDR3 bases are TGTGCCAGCCTCTATTACGACCTGAACACTGAAGCTTTCTTT. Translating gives CASLYYDLNTEAFF.

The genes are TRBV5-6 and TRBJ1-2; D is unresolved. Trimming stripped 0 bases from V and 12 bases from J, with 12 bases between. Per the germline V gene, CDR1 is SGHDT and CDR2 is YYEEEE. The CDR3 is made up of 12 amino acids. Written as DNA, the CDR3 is TGTGCCAGCAGCTTGGGCCGGGGTATCGACACCTTC. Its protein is CASSLGRGIDTF.

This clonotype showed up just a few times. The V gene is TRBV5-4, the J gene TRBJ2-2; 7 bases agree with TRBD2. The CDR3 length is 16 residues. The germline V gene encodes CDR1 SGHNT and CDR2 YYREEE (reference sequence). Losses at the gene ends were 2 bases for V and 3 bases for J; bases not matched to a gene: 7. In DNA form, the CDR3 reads TGTGCCAGCAGCTTCGGGGCTAGCGGCTACACCGGGGAGCTGTTTTTT. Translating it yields CASSFGASGYTGELFF.

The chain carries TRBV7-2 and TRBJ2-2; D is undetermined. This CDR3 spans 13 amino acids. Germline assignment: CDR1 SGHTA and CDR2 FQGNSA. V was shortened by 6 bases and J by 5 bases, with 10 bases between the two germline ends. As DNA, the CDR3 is TGTGCCAGCAGAGCGACGCCAACCGGGGAGCTGTTTTTT. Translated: CASRATPTGELFF. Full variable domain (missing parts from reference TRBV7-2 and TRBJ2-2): GAGVSQSPSNKVTEKGKDVELRCDPISGHTALYWYRQSLGQGLEFLIYFQGNSAPDKSGLPSDRFSAERTGGSVSTLTIQRTQQEDSAVYLCASRATPTGELFFGEGSRLTVL.

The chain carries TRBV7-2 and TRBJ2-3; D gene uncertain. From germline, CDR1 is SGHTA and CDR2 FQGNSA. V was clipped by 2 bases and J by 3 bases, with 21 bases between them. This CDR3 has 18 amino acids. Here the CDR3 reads CASSLTTLVGKGTDTQYF. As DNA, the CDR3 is TGTGCCAGCAGCTTAACGACCTTAGTGGGGAAAGGGACAGATACGCAGTATTTT.

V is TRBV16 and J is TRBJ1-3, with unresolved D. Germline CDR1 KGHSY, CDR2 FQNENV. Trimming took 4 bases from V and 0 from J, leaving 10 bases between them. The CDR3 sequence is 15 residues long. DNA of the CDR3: TGTGCCAGCAGCCCCGCCGGAAGCTCTGGAAACACCATATATTTT. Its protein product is CASSPAGSSGNTIYF. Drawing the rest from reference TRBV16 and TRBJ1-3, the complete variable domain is GEEVAQTPKHLVRGEGQKAKLYCAPIKGHSYVFWYQQVLKNEFKFLISFQNENVFDETGMPKERFSAKCLPNSPCSLEIQATKLEDSAVYFCASSPAGSSGNTIYFGEGSWLTVV.

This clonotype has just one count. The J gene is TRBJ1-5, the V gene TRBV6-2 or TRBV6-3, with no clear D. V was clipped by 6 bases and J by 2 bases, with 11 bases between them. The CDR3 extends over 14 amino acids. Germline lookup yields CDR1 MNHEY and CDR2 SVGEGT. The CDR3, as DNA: TGTGCCAGCAGCCCCGTCTGGGGCAATCAGCCCCAGCATTTT. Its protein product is CASSPVWGNQPQHF.

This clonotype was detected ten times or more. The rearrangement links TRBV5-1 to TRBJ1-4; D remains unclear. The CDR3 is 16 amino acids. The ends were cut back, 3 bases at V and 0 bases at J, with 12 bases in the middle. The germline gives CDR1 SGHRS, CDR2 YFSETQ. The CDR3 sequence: CASSYSNTPTNEKLFF. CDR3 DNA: TGCGCCAGCAGCTATTCAAACACTCCAACTAATGAAAAACTGTTTTTT. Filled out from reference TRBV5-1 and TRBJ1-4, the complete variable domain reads KAGVTQTPRYLIKTRGQQVTLSCSPISGHRSVSWYQQTPGQGLQFLFEYFSETQRNKGNFPGRFSGRQFSNSRSEMNVSTLELGDSALYLCASSYSNTPTNEKLFFGSGTQLSVL.

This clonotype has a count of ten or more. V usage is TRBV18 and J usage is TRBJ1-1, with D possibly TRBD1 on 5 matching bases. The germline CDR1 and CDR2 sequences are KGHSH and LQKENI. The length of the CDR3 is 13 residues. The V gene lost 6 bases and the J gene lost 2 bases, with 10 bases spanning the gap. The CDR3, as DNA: TGTGCCAGCTCTCCTCAGGGAAACACTGAAGCTTTCTTT. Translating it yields CASSPQGNTEAFF.

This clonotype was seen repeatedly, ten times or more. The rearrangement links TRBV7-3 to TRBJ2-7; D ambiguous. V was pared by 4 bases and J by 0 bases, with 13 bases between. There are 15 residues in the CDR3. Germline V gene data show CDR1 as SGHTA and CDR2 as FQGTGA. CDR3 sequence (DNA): TGTGCCAGCAGCTCGCGCCCTGGCATCTCCTACGAGCAGTACTTC. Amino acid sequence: CASSSRPGISYEQYF.

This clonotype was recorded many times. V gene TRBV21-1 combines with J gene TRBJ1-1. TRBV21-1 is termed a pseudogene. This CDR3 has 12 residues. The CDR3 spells CASSKAYTEAFF. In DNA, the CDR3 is TGTGCCAGCAGCAAAGCTTACACTGAAGCTTTCTTT.

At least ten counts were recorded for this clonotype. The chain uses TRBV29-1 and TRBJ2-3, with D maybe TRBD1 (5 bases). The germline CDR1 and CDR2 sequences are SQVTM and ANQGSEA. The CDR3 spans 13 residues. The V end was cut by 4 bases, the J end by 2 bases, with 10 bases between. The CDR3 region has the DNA TGCAGCGTTGGGACAAGCGTCACAGATACGCAGTATTTT. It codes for CSVGTSVTDTQYF.